This T cell receptor (beta chain) was identified during a study of blood T cell repertoires in COVID-19. On the study more broadly: Sites in the United States, Italy and Spain provided acute and convalescent COVID-19 samples.

The V segment lost 3 bases and the J segment 0 bases; nucleotides outside the gene matches: 6. CDR1 and CDR2 from the germline V gene are MDHEN and SYDVKM. The CDR3 totals 16 residues. Per the study methods: Amplified reference gene primers provided the basis for estimating nucleated cell counts. Profiled with immunoSEQ multiplex PCR; TCRdb holds only in-frame clones, not every one. That table is the source of V, J and clone size, and D and trimming were worked out from the DNA. The sample holds approximately 58,000 clones, around 90% seen once. Sequencing input: peripheral blood. The sequence was obtained from a woman older than 75 with active COVID-19. The chain uses TRBV28 and TRBJ1-1, with TRBD1 matching 8 bases. DNA for the CDR3: TGTGCCAGCAGTTTCCGACAGGGGAAGGTGAACACTGAAGCTTTCTTT. Protein sequence: CASSFRQGKVNTEAFF.